This is a list of T cell receptor beta chains from one sample in a study of regulatory T cells in long-lasting Graves disease. TCRdb used MiXCR to reprocess the multiplex PCR reads, holding one entry per CDR3 protein. The sample holds 250,000 or so distinct CDR3 sequences, about 20% seen once. This sample also appeared in a second study, on T cells in Graves' hyperthyroidism and ophthalmopathy.

Specimen: peripheral blood mononuclear cells (PBMCs), collected at new diagnosis, from a patient treated with antithyroid drugs. The receptors originated from a woman aged 30 to 39 with Graves disease. Each CDR3 is given with its conserved first and last residue. A D gene is named only where the DNA matches it firmly. Size is stated for part of the rows, as once, few or many counts, or as a class when the clone is expanded.

length | size | D | J | V | DNA | CDR3
15 | many | . | TRBJ1-1 | TRBV3-1 | TGTGCCAGCAGCCTCCCTGGGGGGGGATACACTGAAGCTTTCTTT | CASSLPGGGYTEAFF
15 | many | . | TRBJ2-2 | TRBV2 | TGTGCCAGCAAGGTGTCGCCGATGAACACCGGGGAGCTGTTTTTT | CASKVSPMNTGELFF
14 | many | . | TRBJ1-2 | TRBV18 | TGTGCCAGCTCAGAGACCTCTGCGGGTAGTGGCTACACCTTC | CASSETSAGSGYTF
17 | many | . | TRBJ1-6 | TRBV2 | TGTGCCAGCACAAGAGAGGCGCCACGTGGACGGAATTCACCCCTCCACTTT | CASTREAPRGRNSPLHF
15 | few | TRBD2 | TRBJ2-1 | TRBV5-4 | TGTGCCAGCAGCCCCACTAGCGGGAGACACAATGAGCAGTTCTTC | CASSPTSGRHNEQFF
14 | . | . | TRBJ1-2 | TRBV4-1 | TGCGCCAGCAGCCAGCCACCGGGGGGGGGTGGCTACACCTTC | CASSQPPGGGGYTF
15 | . | TRBD2 | TRBJ2-1 | TRBV30 | TGTGCCTGGAGTAGAGGGACTAGCAAGGGCGATGAGCAGTTCTTC | CAWSRGTSKGDEQFF
15 | many | TRBD1 | TRBJ1-4 | TRBV7-8 | TGTGCCAGCAGCACGAGGGAGGGGGCCAGAGAAAAACTGTTTTTT | CASSTREGAREKLFF
15 | many | TRBD1 | TRBJ2-2 | TRBV5-1 | TGCGCCAGCAGCTCGGAGACAGGGCGGACCGGGGAGCTGTTTTTT | CASSSETGRTGELFF
14 | few | . | TRBJ1-5 | TRBV4-1 | TGCGCCAGCAGCCAAATTTATAGCAATCAGCCCCAGCATTTT | CASSQIYSNQPQHF
14 | few | TRBD1 | TRBJ1-1 | TRBV19 | TGTGCCAGTAGTACAACAGGGGGGAACACTGAAGCTTTCTTT | CASSTTGGNTEAFF
14 | many | . | TRBJ1-1 | TRBV9 | TGTGCCAGCAGCCCCTGGGAGGGGAACACTGAAGCTTTCTTT | CASSPWEGNTEAFF
16 | many | TRBD2 | TRBJ2-5 | TRBV20-1 | TGCAGTGCACTCCCAGCCCTAGCGGGGGGGCAAGAGACCCAGTACTTC | CSALPALAGGQETQYF
16 | many | . | TRBJ1-1 | TRBV6-1 | TGTGCCAGCAGTGCCCTGGTTTGGGGGCCCGACACTGAAGCTTTCTTT | CASSALVWGPDTEAFF
16 | many | . | TRBJ2-3 | TRBV10-3 | TGTGCCATCAGTGAGTCGAAGGAGAGAAACACAGATACGCAGTATTTT | CAISESKERNTDTQYF
13 | many | . | TRBJ1-1 | TRBV5-1 | TGCGCCAGCAGTCTAATAGGGGAAGCTGAAGCTTTCTTT | CASSLIGEAEAFF
15 | . | TRBD1 | TRBJ2-5 | TRBV2 | TGTGCCACCAGTGATCAGGACAGGTACCAAGAGACCCAGTACTTC | CATSDQDRYQETQYF
12 | many | . | TRBJ2-7 | TRBV2 | TGTGCCAGCAGTGGAACGGCTTACGAGCAGTACTTC | CASSGTAYEQYF
13 | . | TRBD2 | TRBJ2-7 | TRBV5-1 | TGCGCCAGCAGCTTTCGGGGGGTCGGCGAGCAGTACTTC | CASSFRGVGEQYF
12 | . | . | TRBJ2-3 | TRBV5-1 | TGCGCCAGCACAGAGACGGGGGATACGCAGTATTTT | CASTETGDTQYF
13 | . | . | TRBJ1-1 | TRBV28 | TGTGCCAGCAGTTTATTCTACAGCACTGAAGCTTTCTTT | CASSLFYSTEAFF
15 | . | . | TRBJ1-1 | TRBV11-2 | TGTGCCAGCAGCTTGAACTCGGGATCCAACACTGAAGCTTTCTTT | CASSLNSGSNTEAFF
13 | many | . | TRBJ2-7 | TRBV12-3/TRBV12-4 | TGTGCCAGCAGTTTTTTCGGGGGTTACGAGCAGTACTTC | CASSFFGGYEQYF
17 | many | TRBD2 | TRBJ2-3 | TRBV6-2/TRBV6-3 | TGTGCCAGCAGTGAAGGGGGAGCGGGGGCCCACTACGATACGCAGTATTTT | CASSEGGAGAHYDTQYF
16 | few | . | TRBJ2-2 | TRBV7-9 | TGTGCCAGCAGGGAATCTGGGTTTTCAAGTCCCGGGGAGCTGTTTTTT | CASRESGFSSPGELFF
15 | few | . | TRBJ2-7 | TRBV28 | TGTGCCAGCAGCCTCTCGGGACCGATCCCCTACGAGCAGTACTTC | CASSLSGPIPYEQYF
15 | . | . | TRBJ2-3 | TRBV20-1 | TGCAGTGCTAGACCGGGACACGCTAGCACAGATACGCAGTATTTT | CSARPGHASTDTQYF
15 | many | . | TRBJ2-6 | TRBV18 | TGTGCCAGCTCACCATCCAGCTCTGGGGCCAACGTCCTGACTTTC | CASSPSSSGANVLTF
15 | many | TRBD1 | TRBJ1-6 | TRBV27 | TGTGCCAGCAGGGGACAGGGGGTTCTCCGGTCACCCCTCCACTTT | CASRGQGVLRSPLHF
17 | many | . | TRBJ1-1 | TRBV20-1 | TGCAGTGCACCGACAGCTCGGGACGGGTGGGTGAGGACTGAAGCTTTCTTT | CSAPTARDGWVRTEAFF
13 | many | . | TRBJ2-5 | TRBV6-2/TRBV6-3 | TGTGCCAGCAGTTACCGGAGGCGGGAGACCCAGTACTTC | CASSYRRRETQYF
13 | . | . | TRBJ2-7 | TRBV25-1 | TGTGCCAGCAGGACTGACAGTACCTACGAGCAGTACTTC | CASRTDSTYEQYF
16 | many | . | TRBJ1-5 | TRBV6-2/TRBV6-3 | TGTGCCAGCAGTGAGGCGCCCGGGACGGGGAATCAGCCCCAGCATTTT | CASSEAPGTGNQPQHF
14 | many | . | TRBJ1-4 | TRBV12-3/TRBV12-4 | TGTGCCAGCAGCCCCGGAGTGGGTAATGAAAAACTGTTTTTT | CASSPGVGNEKLFF
13 | many | . | TRBJ2-7 | TRBV6-5 | TGTGCCAGCAGTTCGGATCTGGGCTACGAGCAGTACTTC | CASSSDLGYEQYF
17 | many | . | TRBJ1-1 | TRBV5-1 | TGCGCCAGCAGCTTACGGTTCCCGGGGGGGGTAAACACTGAAGCTTTCTTT | CASSLRFPGGVNTEAFF
13 | many | . | TRBJ1-1 | TRBV6-1 | TGTGCCAGCAGGGCTACAGTGAACACTGAAGCTTTCTTT | CASRATVNTEAFF
15 | many | TRBD1 | TRBJ2-6 | TRBV6-1 | TGTGCCAGCAACCCAGGGGGCGCTGGGGCCAACGTCCTGACTTTC | CASNPGGAGANVLTF
17 | . | TRBD2 | TRBJ2-1 | TRBV11-1 | TGTGCCAGCAGCTCCTCACCAGCGGGAGGCCCTATGAATGAGCAGTTCTTC | CASSSSPAGGPMNEQFF
13 | . | . | TRBJ1-5 | TRBV7-6 | TGTGCCAGCAGCCCGGACGGAGGTCAGCCCCAGCATTTT | CASSPDGGQPQHF
13 | . | . | TRBJ1-3 | TRBV20-1 | TGCAGTGCTAGCCCCAGCTCTGGAAACACCATATATTTT | CSASPSSGNTIYF
15 | few | . | TRBJ1-1 | TRBV4-1 | TGCGCCAGCAGCCAACCCGGGAAGGGGCCAGATGAAGCTTTCTTT | CASSQPGKGPDEAFF
14 | . | . | TRBJ2-1 | TRBV30 | TGTGCCTGGAGTGTGGGCGGAGTGCTGAATGAGCAGTTCTTC | CAWSVGGVLNEQFF
14 | many | . | TRBJ2-7 | TRBV6-5 | TGTGCCAGCAGTTACTCATCGGGGTCGGGCGAGCAGTACTTC | CASSYSSGSGEQYF
13 | many | . | TRBJ2-5 | TRBV7-2 | TGTGCCAGCAGCTTAGGTGTACCGGAGACCCAGTACTTC | CASSLGVPETQYF
11 | many | . | TRBJ1-4 | TRBV19 | TGTGCCAGTGACGACGGGGAAAAACTGTTTTTT | CASDDGEKLFF
12 | many | . | TRBJ1-1 | TRBV28 | TGTGCCAGCAGGGCCAGGGCCCCTGAAGCTTTCTTT | CASRARAPEAFF
13 | many | . | TRBJ2-7 | TRBV5-1 | TGCGCCAGCAGCCAGCGTGTTTCCTACGAGCAGTACTTC | CASSQRVSYEQYF
16 | few | TRBD1 | TRBJ1-5 | TRBV15 | TGTGCCACCAGCAGAGGCCTGGGACAGGGGAATCAGCCCCAGCATTTT | CATSRGLGQGNQPQHF
14 | many | TRBD1 | TRBJ2-7 | TRBV12-3/TRBV12-4 | TGTGCCAGCAGTTGGGGGACAGGGCAATACGAGCAGTACTTC | CASSWGTGQYEQYF
15 | many | . | TRBJ2-5 | TRBV3-1 | TGTGCCAGCAGCCAAGATGCCGGGAAGATTGAGACCCAGTACTTC | CASSQDAGKIETQYF
15 | many | . | TRBJ1-2 | TRBV20-1 | TGCAGTGCTAGAGATGATCCCGCGGGACTTTTAGGCTACACCTTC | CSARDDPAGLLGYTF